The TCR beta chain described here comes from a study of blood T cell repertoires in COVID-19. Sequencing used immunoSEQ multiplex PCR; TCRdb keeps in-frame clones, though not all of them. The sample includes over 120,000 clones, approximately 82% seen only once; the top ten take 10%. CDR1 is MGHRA, CDR2 YSYEKL, per germline. Trimming removed 1 base from V and 4 bases from J; junction bases left unmatched: 19. This CDR3 has 22 residues. The sample was peripheral blood. The source of this sequence is a man between 60 and 70 years old with active or convalescent COVID-19. The rearrangement joins TRBV4-1 to TRBJ2-3; 14 bases are a match to TRBD2. CDR3 loop: CASSQVRFGTSGSLRFPDTQYF. The CDR3 DNA sequence: TGCGCCAGCAGCCAAGTAAGATTCGGGACTAGCGGGAGTTTACGCTTCCCAGATACGCAGTATTTT.